The T cell receptor (beta chain) described here comes from a study of blood T cell repertoires in COVID-19. TCRdb's table, derived via immunoSEQ multiplex PCR, lists solely in-frame clones and lacks some. The sample includes 200,000 to 250,000 clones, about 94% of them seen just once. This CDR3 is 15 amino acids long. Germline CDR1 LGHDT, CDR2 YNNKEL (reference sequence). V shed 5 bases and J shed 1 base, with 14 bases lying between them. The V call is TRBV3-1 (or the pseudogene TRBV3-2), the J call TRBJ1-1, with a weak D call TRBD1 (5 bases). The sequence was collected from a man aged 55-75 years with COVID-19, enrolled during active disease. The sequencing input was peripheral blood. The CDR3 DNA reads as TGTGCCAGCAGCATCTACGGGGGGGGGAACACTGAAGCTTTCTTT. Protein product: CASSIYGGGNTEAFF.